This TCR beta chain was sequenced for a study of neoadjuvant anti-PD-1 for oral cavity cancer. Turning to the study itself: Patients mostly received three to four biweekly nivolumab doses at 3 mg/kg before surgery. Around day 43, patients without progression received a fourth nivolumab dose before surgery.

This clone was detected only once. Patients were newly diagnosed with stage II-IVA oral cavity squamous cell carcinoma without prior systemic or radiation treatment. Patients had HPV-negative, locally advanced oral cavity squamous cell carcinoma. Method: immunoSEQ multiplex PCR; TCRdb's copy keeps in-frame clones and lacks some. Of 11,000 to 15,000 clones in the sample, 55% to 75% were seen once. The CDR3 totals 12 residues. The ends were cut back, 3 bases at V and 4 bases at J, with 5 bases in the middle. Per the germline V gene, CDR1 is SGHNT and CDR2 is YENEEA. The receptor was isolated from a person aged 35 to 85 with oral cavity squamous cell carcinoma. The genes are TRBV11-3 and TRBJ2-3; no reliable D call. Sequenced here: PBMCs, sampled before nivolumab (anti-PD-1) treatment. The CDR3 nucleotides read TGTGCCAGCAGCTTTAGGGCAGATACGCAGTATTTT. Translation gives CASSFRADTQYF.